This T cell receptor beta chain was recorded in a study of control samples from healthy donors and cancer patients. The CDR3 has 14 amino acids. V shed 10 bases and J shed 4 bases, with 19 bases lying between them. Germline values: CDR1 LNHDA, CDR2 SQIVND (reference sequence). Sequencing used immunoSEQ multiplex PCR; TCRdb keeps in-frame clones, though not all of them. This table holds roughly 150,000 clones, more than 85% found once. The TCR originated in a man between 18 and 29 years old in good health. The genes are TRBV19 and TRBJ1-2; a possible D gene is TRBD1 (5 bases). Input material: blood. The CDR3, as DNA: TGTGCCACCGCGGCGGGGGTGCCTACCTATGGCTACACCTTC. It is translated as CATAAGVPTYGYTF.